These 3 T cell receptor beta chains share one sample of origin, sequenced in a study of blood T cell repertoires in COVID-19. The method was immunoSEQ multiplex PCR; TCRdb's version includes in-frame clones alone and lacks a portion of them. Among around 260,000 clones listed, around 80% were seen once. Source material: peripheral blood. These TCRs come from a man aged 55 to 70 with acute or convalescent COVID-19.

The rearrangement uses TRBV18 and TRBJ2-3; D unclear. This CDR3 is built from 16 residues. The germline V and J ends were trimmed by 3 bases and 0 bases, with 13 bases remaining between them. Per the germline V gene, CDR1 is KGHSH and CDR2 is LQKENI. The CDR3 bases are TGTGCCAGCTCACCCGTTGTGTCGTCTAGCACAGATACGCAGTATTTT. Translating gives CASSPVVSSSTDTQYF.

The chain links TRBV6-5 to TRBJ1-1; 8 positions match TRBD1. This CDR3 comprises 14 residues. Germline trimming cut 5 bases from V and 14 bases from J; bases unmatched to any gene: 16. Looked up from germline, CDR1 is MNHEY and CDR2 is SVGAGI. This CDR3 is CASSLDRVGPMLFF. As DNA, the CDR3 is TGTGCCAGCAGTCTGGACAGGGTTGGGCCTATGTTGTTCTTT.

The gene calls are TRBV5-8 and TRBJ2-3; D unclear. Germline CDR1 and CDR2: SGHTS and YDEGEE. V gave up 0 bases and J gave up 6 bases, with 14 bases separating them. This CDR3 has 15 residues. CDR3 nucleotides: TGTGCCAGCAGCTTGGCCGTCAGGTCTTCTGATACGCAGTATTTT. This sequence encodes CASSLAVRSSDTQYF.